This TCR beta chain was captured by sequencing in a study of T cells after yellow fever vaccination. This clonotype was counted between two and nine times. MiXCR was run by TCRdb on the 5' RACE reads, yielding one entry per CDR3 protein. The repertoire holds about 210,000 distinct CDR3 sequences, approximately 3% seen once, with around 3.2% in the top ten. Germline assignment: CDR1 LGHNA and CDR2 YSLEER. Trimming took 0 bases from V and 2 from J, leaving 10 bases between them. This CDR3 has 16 residues. V and J are TRBV4-3 and TRBJ2-2, with D possibly matching TRBD1 (5 bases). The input for sequencing was CD4+ T cells sorted from PBMCs, taken 10 days after the yellow fever booster vaccination. The TCR was taken from a man aged 18 to 30 who received the YFV17D yellow fever vaccine. The DNA of the CDR3 is TGCGCCAGCAGCCAAGAAAGGGGCTATAACACCGGGGAGCTGTTTTTT. Translated, it gives CASSQERGYNTGELFF.